This TCR beta chain was sequenced in a study of CD4+ T cells in melanoma. Study-wide results and caveats: In melanoma, neoantigen-specific CD4+ T cells reportedly differed in differentiation state.

Worth noting for this clone: No antigen is known for it.

Some clones are missing from TCRdb's copy, which holds only in-frame ones; the method was immunoSEQ multiplex PCR. The sample lists tens of thousands of clones; roughly 69% were seen once. The germline V gene has CDR1 SGHDT and CDR2 YYEEEE. This CDR3 has 14 amino acids. V lost 0 bases and J lost 3, with 10 bases in between. This receptor was obtained from a human donor with melanoma. Sequenced sample: tumor tissue. The chain combines TRBV5-6 with TRBJ2-7; either TRBD1 or TRBD2 may supply D (5 bases each). Here the CDR3 reads CASSLGGVDYEQYF. CDR3 bases: TGTGCCAGCAGCTTGGGAGGGGTTGACTACGAGCAGTACTTC.